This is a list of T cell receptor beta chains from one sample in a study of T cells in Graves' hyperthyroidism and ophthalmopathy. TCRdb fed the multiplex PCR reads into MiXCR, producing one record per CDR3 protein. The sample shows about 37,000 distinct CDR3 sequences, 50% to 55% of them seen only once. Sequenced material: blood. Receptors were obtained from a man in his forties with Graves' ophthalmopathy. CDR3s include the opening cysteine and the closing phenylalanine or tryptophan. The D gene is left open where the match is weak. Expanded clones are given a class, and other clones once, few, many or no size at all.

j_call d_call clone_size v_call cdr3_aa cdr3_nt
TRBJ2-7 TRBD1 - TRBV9 CASSGRTGGDAWGEQYF TGTGCCAGCAGCGGAAGAACAGGGGGCGACGCATGGGGCGAGCAGTACTTC
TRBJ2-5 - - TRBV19 CASNPGGQETQYF TGTGCTAGTAATCCTGGCGGACAAGAGACCCAGTACTTC
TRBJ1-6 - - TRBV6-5 CASSYAGGNSPLHF TGTGCCAGCAGTTACGCGGGGGGTAATTCACCCCTCCACTTT
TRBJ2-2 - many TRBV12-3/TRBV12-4 CVSSLARSYTGELFF TGTGTCAGCAGTTTAGCGCGCAGCTACACCGGGGAGCTGTTTTTT
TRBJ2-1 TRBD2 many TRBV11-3 CASSWGWGLATDEQFF TGTGCCAGCAGCTGGGGGTGGGGACTAGCGACCGATGAGCAGTTCTTC
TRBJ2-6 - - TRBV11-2 CAGGLDSTGANVLTF TGTGCCGGCGGTCTGGACAGCACTGGGGCCAACGTCCTGACTTTC
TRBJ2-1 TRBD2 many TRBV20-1 CSARDSRASGGGEQFF TGCAGTGCTAGAGATTCTAGGGCTAGCGGGGGGGGGGAGCAGTTCTTC
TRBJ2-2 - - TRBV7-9 CASRRETFNTRELFF TGTGCCAGCAGAAGGGAGACTTTCAACACAAGGGAGCTGTTTTTT
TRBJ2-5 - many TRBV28 CASSLRGETQYF TGTGCCAGCAGTTTGAGAGGAGAGACCCAGTACTTC
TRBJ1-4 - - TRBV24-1 CATAEGTTNEKLFF TGTGCCACCGCCGAGGGGACGACTAATGAAAAACTGTTTTTT
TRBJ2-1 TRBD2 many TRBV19 CASSRTSGRGNEQFF TGTGCCAGTAGCAGGACTAGCGGGAGGGGGAATGAGCAGTTCTTC
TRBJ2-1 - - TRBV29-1 CSLSGLYNEQFF TGCAGCCTTTCGGGGTTATACAATGAGCAGTTCTTC
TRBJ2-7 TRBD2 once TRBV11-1 CASSLTSGGAIYEQYF TGTGCCAGCAGTTTGACTAGCGGGGGGGCCATTTACGAGCAGTACTTC
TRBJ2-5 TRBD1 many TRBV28 CASSLYGGGQGAGETQYF TGTGCCAGCAGTTTATATGGGGGGGGACAGGGGGCCGGAGAGACCCAGTACTTC
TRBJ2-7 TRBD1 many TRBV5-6 CASSIGTGREQYF TGTGCCAGCAGCATCGGGACAGGACGCGAGCAGTACTTC